Listed below are T cell receptor beta chains from one sample, sequenced in a study of immune evolution from preneoplasia to lung adenocarcinoma. The method was immunoSEQ multiplex PCR; TCRdb's version includes in-frame clones alone and lacks a portion of them. The sample contains some 12,000 clones, approximately 90% of which appear only once. The material sequenced was FFPE invasive lung adenocarcinoma tissue. These receptors originate from a person aged 65-85 years with invasive lung adenocarcinoma. Each CDR3 is given with its conserved first and last residue. D genes are given only for firm matches. Part of the rows lack a size; the others show once, few, many or a class for expanded clones.

abundance,v_gene,j_gene,d_gene,CDR3aa,CDR3nt
.,TRBV12-5,TRBJ2-1,.,CASGLDLYNEQFF,TGTGCTAGTGGTTTGGATCTATACAATGAGCAGTTCTTC
.,TRBV30,TRBJ1-2,.,CAWSAGDRPNYGYTF,TGTGCCTGGAGTGCCGGGGACCGACCTAACTATGGCTACACCTTC
.,TRBV7-9,TRBJ2-6,.,CASSLGPSGANVLTF,TGTGCCAGCAGCTTAGGACCCTCTGGGGCCAACGTCCTGACTTTC
few,TRBV29-1,TRBJ1-2,.,CSVLQGPYGYTF,TGCAGCGTTCTACAGGGACCCTATGGCTACACCTTC
.,TRBV7-3,TRBJ1-1,.,CASSPTTNTEAFF,TGTGCCAGCAGCCCTACCACAAACACTGAAGCTTTCTTT
.,TRBV7-3,TRBJ2-2,TRBD1,CASSLGQSYTGELFF,TGTGCCAGCAGCTTGGGACAGTCTTACACCGGGGAGCTGTTTTTT
.,TRBV2,TRBJ2-7,.,CASSEMGSSYEQYF,TGTGCCAGCAGTGAAATGGGCAGCTCCTACGAGCAGTACTTC
.,TRBV18,TRBJ1-1,.,CASSLLGTEAFF,TGTGCCAGCTCACTCTTGGGGACTGAAGCTTTCTTT
.,TRBV6-5,TRBJ2-1,.,CASSYASLGDEQFF,TGTGCCAGCAGTTACGCGTCTCTTGGGGATGAGCAGTTCTTC
.,TRBV9,TRBJ2-7,TRBD1,CASSPGTGVRTYEQYF,TGTGCCAGCAGCCCCGGGACAGGGGTGCGTACCTACGAGCAGTACTTC
.,TRBV6-1,TRBJ1-5,.,CASSALNSNQPQHF,TGTGCCAGCAGTGCCCTTAATAGCAATCAGCCCCAGCATTTT
.,TRBV7-2,TRBJ1-5,TRBD1,CASSRDRGFNQPQHF,TGTGCCAGCAGCAGGGACAGGGGGTTTAATCAGCCCCAGCATTTT
.,TRBV15,TRBJ1-3,.,CATSRRQFSGNTIYF,TGTGCCACCAGCAGGCGACAATTCTCTGGAAACACCATATATTTT
once,TRBV19,TRBJ1-2,.,CASRRQGSQYGYTF,TGTGCCAGTAGGCGGCAGGGATCTCAGTATGGCTACACCTTC
once,TRBV7-2,TRBJ2-7,.,CASSLRQDSYEQYF,TGTGCCAGCAGCCTCAGACAGGACTCCTACGAGCAGTACTTC
.,TRBV28,TRBJ2-1,TRBD2,CASSFVGLASNNEQFF,TGTGCCAGCAGTTTTGTTGGACTAGCGAGCAACAATGAGCAGTTCTTC
.,TRBV27,TRBJ1-2,TRBD1,CASSSRTGNYGYTF,TGTGCCAGCAGTTCCAGGACAGGGAACTATGGCTACACCTTC
.,TRBV2,TRBJ2-6,TRBD1,CASSGDRSSGANVLTF,TGTGCCAGCAGTGGGGACAGAAGCTCTGGGGCCAACGTCCTGACTTTC
.,TRBV7-9,TRBJ2-7,.,CASSLWGKNSYEQYF,TGTGCCAGCAGCTTATGGGGGAAGAATTCCTACGAGCAGTACTTC
.,TRBV2,TRBJ2-1,.,CASAGGLMNEQFF,TGTGCCAGCGCTGGGGGCCTGATGAATGAGCAGTTCTTC
.,TRBV7-4,TRBJ1-2,.,CAPLDGLNTF,TGTGCCCCTCTGGACGGGTTAAACACCTTC
.,TRBV28,TRBJ2-1,.,CASSLQGPGNEQFF,TGTGCCAGCAGTTTACAGGGACCGGGGAATGAGCAGTTCTTC
.,TRBV5-1,TRBJ1-1,.,CASSLRPGGETEAFF,TGCGCCAGCAGCTTGAGACCCGGGGGTGAGACTGAAGCTTTCTTT
.,TRBV27,TRBJ2-3,.,CASSNRISGTDTQYF,TGTGCCAGCAGCAACAGGATTTCGGGCACAGATACGCAGTATTTT
.,TRBV11-2,TRBJ2-7,TRBD1,CASSVTGTGGLLGMACMDF,TGTGCCAGCAGCGTCACCGGGACAGGGGGTCTACTAGGCATGGCATGCATGGACTTC
.,TRBV28,TRBJ2-3,TRBD2,CASSSGRTRTITDTQYF,TGTGCCAGCAGTTCGGGACGGACTAGGACGATCACAGATACGCAGTATTTT
.,TRBV30,TRBJ1-2,TRBD1,CAWSGTGVYYGYTF,TGTGCCTGGAGTGGGACAGGGGTTTACTATGGCTACACCTTC
.,TRBV2,TRBJ1-1,.,CASSEQARTEAFF,TGTGCCAGCAGTGAGCAAGCCCGAACTGAAGCTTTCTTT
.,TRBV29-1,TRBJ1-2,.,CSVRQGDGYTF,TGCAGCGTTAGGCAGGGAGATGGCTACACCTTC
.,TRBV30,TRBJ1-2,TRBD1,CAWKGQYYGYTF,TGTGCCTGGAAGGGACAGTACTATGGCTACACCTTC
.,TRBV2,TRBJ2-1,TRBD1,CASSLGQGSNEQFF,TGTGCCAGCAGTCTCGGACAGGGCAGTAATGAGCAGTTCTTC
once,TRBV28,TRBJ2-5,.,CASSLGLGSQETQYF,TGTGCCAGCAGTTTGGGGCTCGGGTCCCAAGAGACCCAGTACTTC
few,TRBV5-6,TRBJ2-2,.,CASSLEPQVTGELFF,TGTGCCAGCAGCTTGGAGCCACAGGTGACCGGGGAGCTGTTTTTT
few,TRBV20-1,TRBJ2-2,.,CSARASGELFF,TGCAGTGCTAGGGCTAGCGGGGAGCTGTTTTTT
.,TRBV9,TRBJ2-3,TRBD2,CASSPFLAGGRDTQYF,TGTGCCAGCAGCCCCTTCCTAGCGGGGGGGCGAGATACGCAGTATTTT
.,TRBV5-1,TRBJ2-4,TRBD1,CASSLGGTDLAKNIQYF,TGCGCCAGCAGCTTGGGAGGGACAGACCTAGCCAAAAACATTCAGTACTTC
once,TRBV9,TRBJ2-1,.,CASSVAVVDEQFF,TGTGCCAGCAGCGTAGCCGTGGTAGATGAGCAGTTCTTC
.,TRBV2,TRBJ1-5,.,CASSGQVSNQPQHF,TGTGCCAGCAGTGGGCAGGTCAGCAATCAGCCCCAGCATTTT
.,TRBV7-9,TRBJ2-1,.,CASSPPPGPASYNEQFF,TGTGCCAGCAGCCCGCCCCCGGGACCCGCTTCCTACAATGAGCAGTTCTTC
once,TRBV28,TRBJ1-2,.,CASSLSRVGGGYTF,TGTGCCAGCAGTTTAAGCAGGGTCGGTGGTGGCTACACCTTC
.,TRBV4-1,TRBJ2-1,TRBD2,CASSQATSGYNEQFF,TGCGCCAGCAGCCAGGCAACTAGCGGTTACAATGAGCAGTTCTTC
.,TRBV2,TRBJ2-1,TRBD2,CASRGVAGVGNEQFF,TGTGCCAGCAGGGGCGTGGCGGGAGTGGGGAATGAGCAGTTCTTC
.,TRBV9,TRBJ2-2,.,CASSEGETRGKAGELFF,TGTGCCAGCAGCGAGGGGGAGACTAGAGGAAAAGCCGGGGAGCTGTTTTTT
.,TRBV9,TRBJ1-3,.,CASSVGSSGNTIYF,TGTGCCAGCAGCGTGGGGAGCTCTGGAAACACCATATATTTT
once,TRBV30,TRBJ2-1,.,CAWTPRGSHNEQFF,TGTGCCTGGACTCCCCGGGGTTCCCACAATGAGCAGTTCTTC
few,TRBV28,TRBJ1-4,.,CASSLLVGEKLFF,TGTGCCAGCAGTTTATTGGTCGGCGAAAAACTGTTTTTT
once,TRBV18,TRBJ1-3,.,CASSPLAALISGNTIYF,TGTGCCAGCTCACCACTGGCAGCCTTAATCTCTGGAAACACCATATATTTT
.,TRBV11-2,TRBJ1-2,.,CASSLSPGNYGYTF,TGTGCCAGCAGCTTATCTCCCGGGAACTATGGCTACACCTTC
.,TRBV7-9,TRBJ2-5,TRBD2,CASSLGSGRGQETQYF,TGTGCCAGCAGCTTAGGCTCGGGGCGGGGGCAAGAGACCCAGTACTTC
few,TRBV7-2,TRBJ2-3,.,CASSFGGTGTDTQYF,TGTGCCAGCAGCTTTGGGGGGACAGGCACAGATACGCAGTATTTT
.,TRBV18,TRBJ2-7,TRBD2,CASSPFSGGNYEQYF,TGTGCCAGCTCACCCTTTAGCGGGGGAAACTACGAGCAGTACTTC
.,TRBV9,TRBJ1-1,TRBD1,CASSPGGIEAFF,TGTGCCAGCAGCCCAGGGGGAATTGAAGCTTTCTTT
.,TRBV28,TRBJ2-2,.,CASSHRQGRATGELFF,TGTGCCAGCAGTCATAGACAGGGGAGGGCCACCGGGGAGCTGTTTTTT